This T cell receptor beta chain was sequenced in a study of shared clonotypes between healthy human individuals. Study results and limitations: Naive subsets generally exceeded memory subsets in estimated richness.

Caucasian adults residing in Nashville, Tennessee made up all the donors. Repertoires were generated with immunoSEQ multiplex PCR, while TCRdb's copy carries only in-frame clones and drops some. The sample yields some 2.1 million clones, about 95% seen once. Note on this clone: Antigen specificity is unknown.

V gave up 4 bases and J gave up 1 base; unmatched junction bases: 4. This CDR3 region has 15 residues. The germline gives CDR1 SGHTS, CDR2 YDEGEE. The V call is TRBV5-8, the J call TRBJ1-4; 7 nucleotides agree with TRBD1. The specimen was naive CD4+ T cells sorted from blood. Subset specified: CD45RA+ positively selected. The sequence came from a man aged 18 to 30 in good health. CDR3 sequence reads: CASSRQGGTNEKLFF. The CDR3 bases are TGTGCCAGCAGCCGACAGGGAGGAACTAATGAAAAACTGTTTTTT.